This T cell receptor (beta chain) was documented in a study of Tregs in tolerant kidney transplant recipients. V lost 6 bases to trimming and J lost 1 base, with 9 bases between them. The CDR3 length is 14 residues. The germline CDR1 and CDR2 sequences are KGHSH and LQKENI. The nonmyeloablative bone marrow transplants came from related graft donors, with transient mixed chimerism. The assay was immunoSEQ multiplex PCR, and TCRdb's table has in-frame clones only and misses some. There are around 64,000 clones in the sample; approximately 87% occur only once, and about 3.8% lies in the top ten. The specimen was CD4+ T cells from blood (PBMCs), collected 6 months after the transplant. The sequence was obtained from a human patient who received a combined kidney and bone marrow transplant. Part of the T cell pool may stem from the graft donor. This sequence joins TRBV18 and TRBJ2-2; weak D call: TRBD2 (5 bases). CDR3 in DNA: TGTGCCAGCTCGACACGGGAGAACACCGGGGAGCTGTTTTTT. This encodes CASSTRENTGELFF.